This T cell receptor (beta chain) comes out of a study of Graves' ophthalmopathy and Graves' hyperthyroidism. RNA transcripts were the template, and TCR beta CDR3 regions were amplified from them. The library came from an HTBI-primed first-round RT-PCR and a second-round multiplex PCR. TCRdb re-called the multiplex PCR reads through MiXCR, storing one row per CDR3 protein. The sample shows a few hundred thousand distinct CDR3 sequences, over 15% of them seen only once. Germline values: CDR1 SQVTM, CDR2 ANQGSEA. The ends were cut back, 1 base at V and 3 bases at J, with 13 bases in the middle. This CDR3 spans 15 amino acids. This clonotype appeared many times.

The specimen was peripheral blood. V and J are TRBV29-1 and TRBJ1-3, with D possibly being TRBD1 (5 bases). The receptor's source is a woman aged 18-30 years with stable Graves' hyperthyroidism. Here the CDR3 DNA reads TGCAGCGTTGAAGCCCCTCGGGACGGTGGAAACACCATATATTTT. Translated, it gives CSVEAPRDGGNTIYF.